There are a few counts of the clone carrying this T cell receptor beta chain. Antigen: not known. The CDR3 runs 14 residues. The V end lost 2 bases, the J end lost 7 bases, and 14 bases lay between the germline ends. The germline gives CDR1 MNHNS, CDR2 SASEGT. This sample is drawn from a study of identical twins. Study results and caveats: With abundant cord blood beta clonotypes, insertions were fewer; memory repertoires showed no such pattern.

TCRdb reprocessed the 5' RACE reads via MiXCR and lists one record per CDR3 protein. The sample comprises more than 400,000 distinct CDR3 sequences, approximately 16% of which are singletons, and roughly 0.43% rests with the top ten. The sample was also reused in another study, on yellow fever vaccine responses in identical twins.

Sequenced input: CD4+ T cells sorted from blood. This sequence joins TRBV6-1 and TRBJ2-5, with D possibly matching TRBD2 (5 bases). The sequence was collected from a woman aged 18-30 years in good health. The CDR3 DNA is TGTGCCAGCAGTGAACGGGGTCCCCCGGGGACCCAGTACTTC. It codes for CASSERGPPGTQYF.